This T cell receptor beta chain is from a study of vaccination and CD4 T cells after COVID-19. The Oncomine TCR Beta short-read assay was what sequenced the DNA obtained from cultured CD4+ T cells. TCRdb passed the PCR reads through MiXCR, listing each CDR3 protein once. The data hold tens of thousands of distinct CDR3 sequences, with over 40% observed a single time. V shed 2 bases, J shed 4 bases, and the junction held 5 bases outside the gene matches. Germline CDR1 is SGHNT and CDR2 is YYREEE (reference sequence). The CDR3 sequence is 15 residues long. The treatment: approximately 10-day PBMC culture with coronavirus spike peptide pools or control peptides (ViraFEST assay). PBMC cultures, at roughly 2.2 million cells per well, received approximately 9.1 IU/ml IL-2 and about 10 ug/ml peptide pools. About this clonotype itself: Its antigen is not identified.

The material sequenced was CD4+ T cells from blood, cultured in vitro. The receptor was derived from a human donor who had recovered from COVID-19. V usage is TRBV5-4 and J usage is TRBJ2-1; 8 positions agree with TRBD2. The CDR3 here is CASSLPSGGYNEQFF. In nucleotides, the CDR3 is TGTGCCAGCAGCTTACCCAGCGGGGGTTACAATGAGCAGTTCTTC. Combining the CDR3 with reference TRBV5-4 and TRBJ2-1 gives the whole variable domain ETGVTQSPTHLIKTRGQQVTLRCSSQSGHNTVSWYQQALGQGPQFIFQYYREEENGRGNFPPRFSGLQFPNYSSELNVNALELDDSALYLCASSLPSGGYNEQFFGPGTRLTVL.